This is a list of T cell receptor beta chains from one sample in a study of T cells after yellow fever vaccination. A single record per CDR3 protein comes from TCRdb applying MiXCR to the 5' RACE reads. There are nearly 300,000 distinct CDR3 sequences in the sample; approximately 10% occur only once, and 3% to 4% lies in the top ten. Sequenced here: CD4+ T cells sorted from PBMCs, sampled 5 days after the yellow fever booster vaccination. These receptors came from a man between 18 and 29 years old who received the YFV17D yellow fever vaccine. Each CDR3 is given with its conserved first and last residue. The order of the fields is J gene, clone size, V gene, D gene, CDR3 DNA, CDR3 protein. The D gene is left open where the match is weak. The size field is filled for only some rows; it gives once, few, many or a size class.

J gene: TRBJ2-7
clone size: few
V gene: TRBV10-3
D gene: TRBD1
CDR3 DNA: TGTGCCATCAGTGGACAGGGCCCCTACGAGCAGTACTTC
CDR3 protein: CAISGQGPYEQYF

J gene: TRBJ2-7
clone size: few
V gene: TRBV20-1
D gene: TRBD2
CDR3 DNA: TGCAGTGCTAGACCCCACGGGGGAGCGGGGGCCTACGAGCAGTACTTC
CDR3 protein: CSARPHGGAGAYEQYF

J gene: TRBJ2-1
clone size: .
V gene: TRBV7-2
D gene: .
CDR3 DNA: TGTGCCAGCCACAGGGTGGGGTACAATGAGCAGTTCTTC
CDR3 protein: CASHRVGYNEQFF

J gene: TRBJ2-3
clone size: .
V gene: TRBV2
D gene: .
CDR3 DNA: TGTGCCAGCACTTCGGGCTTCACAGATACGCAGTATTTT
CDR3 protein: CASTSGFTDTQYF

J gene: TRBJ2-1
clone size: many
V gene: TRBV5-1
D gene: TRBD1
CDR3 DNA: TGCGCCAGCAGCTTGGTGGGACAGGACGGTGAGCAGTTCTTC
CDR3 protein: CASSLVGQDGEQFF

J gene: TRBJ2-5
clone size: many
V gene: TRBV29-1
D gene: TRBD1
CDR3 DNA: TGCAGCGCACAGACAGGGGCGGGGGAGACCCAGTACTTC
CDR3 protein: CSAQTGAGETQYF

J gene: TRBJ2-7
clone size: few
V gene: TRBV7-3
D gene: .
CDR3 DNA: TGTGCCAGCAGCCTCTCCGGGGCCTTGATGGGCGAGCAGTACTTC
CDR3 protein: CASSLSGALMGEQYF

J gene: TRBJ2-3
clone size: many
V gene: TRBV29-1
D gene: .
CDR3 DNA: TGCAGCGTTGTCCGGCAGGGGACAGATACGCAGTATTTT
CDR3 protein: CSVVRQGTDTQYF

J gene: TRBJ2-2
clone size: many
V gene: TRBV6-2/TRBV6-3
D gene: .
CDR3 DNA: TGTGCCAGCAGTGTCCGGCGGACCGGGGAGCTGTTTTTT
CDR3 protein: CASSVRRTGELFF

J gene: TRBJ2-5
clone size: few
V gene: TRBV5-6
D gene: .
CDR3 DNA: TGTGCCAGCAGCTTGGTTGAGGTGAAGGGACAAGAGACCCAGTACTTC
CDR3 protein: CASSLVEVKGQETQYF

J gene: TRBJ2-1
clone size: few
V gene: TRBV6-6
D gene: TRBD2
CDR3 DNA: TGTGCCAGCAGTTGGTCGGGAGGGGGAGGCAATGAGCAGTTCTTC
CDR3 protein: CASSWSGGGGNEQFF

J gene: TRBJ2-7
clone size: few
V gene: TRBV12-3/TRBV12-4
D gene: .
CDR3 DNA: TGTGCCAGCAGTTTGAGGGGACCCCAGGGAGAGCAGTACTTC
CDR3 protein: CASSLRGPQGEQYF

J gene: TRBJ2-1
clone size: .
V gene: TRBV4-1
D gene: TRBD2
CDR3 DNA: TGCGCCAGCAGCCAAGACGAGAGCGGGACCTACAATGAGCAGTTCTTC
CDR3 protein: CASSQDESGTYNEQFF

J gene: TRBJ1-2
clone size: once
V gene: TRBV5-4
D gene: .
CDR3 DNA: TGTGCCAGCAGCCCCGACAGCACAAGCGAGAACACCTTC
CDR3 protein: CASSPDSTSENTF

J gene: TRBJ1-1
clone size: many
V gene: TRBV6-5
D gene: .
CDR3 DNA: TGTGCCAGCAGTTACTCGGAGACAACGAACACTGAAGCTTTCTTT
CDR3 protein: CASSYSETTNTEAFF

J gene: TRBJ1-4
clone size: few
V gene: TRBV6-2/TRBV6-3
D gene: .
CDR3 DNA: TGTGCCAGCAGTTCCGTCATGACCGAAGGAAGGCTGTTTTTT
CDR3 protein: CASSSVMTEGRLFF

J gene: TRBJ1-2
clone size: few
V gene: TRBV7-2
D gene: TRBD1
CDR3 DNA: TGTGCCAGCAGCCCCCGGGCAGGGGGTCAACGCTACACCTTC
CDR3 protein: CASSPRAGGQRYTF

J gene: TRBJ1-5
clone size: many
V gene: TRBV13
D gene: .
CDR3 DNA: TGTGCCAGCGGGGACTCAAGGGTAGGTCAGCCCCAGCATTTT
CDR3 protein: CASGDSRVGQPQHF

J gene: TRBJ1-1
clone size: .
V gene: TRBV6-2/TRBV6-3
D gene: .
CDR3 DNA: TGTGCCAGCAGTTACTCCAGGGACTACAAAGCTTTCTTT
CDR3 protein: CASSYSRDYKAFF

J gene: TRBJ2-5
clone size: few
V gene: TRBV12-3/TRBV12-4
D gene: TRBD1
CDR3 DNA: TGTGCCAGCAGTAACGCCGAAGGGACAGGGACGGAGACCCAGTACTTC
CDR3 protein: CASSNAEGTGTETQYF

J gene: TRBJ2-3
clone size: few
V gene: TRBV6-6
D gene: TRBD1
CDR3 DNA: TGTGCCAGCAGTTCCTCAGGGCGAGGGGGCTACACAGATACGCAGTATTTT
CDR3 protein: CASSSSGRGGYTDTQYF

J gene: TRBJ2-7
clone size: few
V gene: TRBV6-6
D gene: .
CDR3 DNA: TGCGCCAGCAGTTACGTGGGTACCTACGAGCAGTACTTC
CDR3 protein: CASSYVGTYEQYF

J gene: TRBJ1-5
clone size: .
V gene: TRBV10-3
D gene: .
CDR3 DNA: TGTGCCATCAGTGAAGGGGAGAGCAATCAGCCCCAGCATTTT
CDR3 protein: CAISEGESNQPQHF

J gene: TRBJ2-5
clone size: .
V gene: TRBV11-3
D gene: .
CDR3 DNA: TGTGCCAGCAGCTACGGGCCGGAAGAGACCCAGTACTTC
CDR3 protein: CASSYGPEETQYF

J gene: TRBJ1-2
clone size: .
V gene: TRBV19
D gene: .
CDR3 DNA: TGTGCCAGTAGCCCCGGCGGTTATGGCTACACCTTC
CDR3 protein: CASSPGGYGYTF

J gene: TRBJ2-7
clone size: many
V gene: TRBV7-3
D gene: TRBD2
CDR3 DNA: TGTGCCAGCAGCCCAGGTTCGGGGGGCTCCTACGAGCAGTACTTC
CDR3 protein: CASSPGSGGSYEQYF

J gene: TRBJ1-5
clone size: few
V gene: TRBV4-2
D gene: .
CDR3 DNA: TGTGCCAGCAGCCAAGGTAGGGCGGATCAGCCCCAGCATTTT
CDR3 protein: CASSQGRADQPQHF

J gene: TRBJ2-7
clone size: many
V gene: TRBV7-2
D gene: .
CDR3 DNA: TGTGCCAGCAGCGGGCGAAGGCTTACCTACGAGCAGTACTTC
CDR3 protein: CASSGRRLTYEQYF

J gene: TRBJ1-6
clone size: few
V gene: TRBV10-3
D gene: TRBD1
CDR3 DNA: TGTGCCACCAGGGAGGGGGCCGATTCACCCCTCCACTTT
CDR3 protein: CATREGADSPLHF

J gene: TRBJ1-5
clone size: many
V gene: TRBV6-1
D gene: .
CDR3 DNA: TGTGCCAGCAGGCCAGCAGGGTTTAGCAATCAGCCCCAGCATTTT
CDR3 protein: CASRPAGFSNQPQHF

J gene: TRBJ2-7
clone size: many
V gene: TRBV11-1
D gene: .
CDR3 DNA: TGTGCCAGCAGCCTCTACTCAGGGGGGAAGTACGAGCAGTACTTC
CDR3 protein: CASSLYSGGKYEQYF

J gene: TRBJ2-3
clone size: few
V gene: TRBV6-1
D gene: .
CDR3 DNA: TGTGCCAGCATGCCCCGGGGGACCACAGATACGCAGTATTTT
CDR3 protein: CASMPRGTTDTQYF

J gene: TRBJ1-2
clone size: .
V gene: TRBV20-1
D gene: TRBD1
CDR3 DNA: TGCAGTGCTAGGAGCCGGGACAGGGGGCGGTCTAACTATGGCTACACCTTC
CDR3 protein: CSARSRDRGRSNYGYTF

J gene: TRBJ1-1
clone size: .
V gene: TRBV6-1
D gene: .
CDR3 DNA: TGTGCCAGCAGTGAATCGGGTTTGAACACTGAAGCTTTCTTT
CDR3 protein: CASSESGLNTEAFF

J gene: TRBJ2-1
clone size: .
V gene: TRBV9
D gene: .
CDR3 DNA: TGTGCCAGCAGTGGCGACCGCGCATTCTACAATGAGCAGTTCTTC
CDR3 protein: CASSGDRAFYNEQFF

J gene: TRBJ2-1
clone size: .
V gene: TRBV11-2
D gene: .
CDR3 DNA: TGTGCCAGCAGCTTATCTTTCGGCTCCTACAATGAGCAGTTCTTC
CDR3 protein: CASSLSFGSYNEQFF

J gene: TRBJ2-1
clone size: .
V gene: TRBV6-5
D gene: .
CDR3 DNA: TGTGCCAGCAGTTACCACCCCGGAAGTATTGAGCAGTTCTTC
CDR3 protein: CASSYHPGSIEQFF

J gene: TRBJ1-5
clone size: .
V gene: TRBV4-2
D gene: .
CDR3 DNA: TGTGCCAGCAGCCAAGATAGAGGACTCAATCAGCCCCAGCATTTT
CDR3 protein: CASSQDRGLNQPQHF

J gene: TRBJ2-3
clone size: many
V gene: TRBV5-1
D gene: .
CDR3 DNA: TGCGCCAGCAGCTTGGGAAATAGCTTCTCAGATACGCAGTATTTT
CDR3 protein: CASSLGNSFSDTQYF

J gene: TRBJ1-4
clone size: few
V gene: TRBV6-5
D gene: .
CDR3 DNA: TGTGCCAGCAGTTACGGGGGGGCCCTCAATGAAAAACTGTTTTTT
CDR3 protein: CASSYGGALNEKLFF

J gene: TRBJ2-7
clone size: few
V gene: TRBV4-1
D gene: TRBD2
CDR3 DNA: TGCGCCAGCAGCCAACCGACTAGCGGGGGATACGAGCAGTACTTC
CDR3 protein: CASSQPTSGGYEQYF

J gene: TRBJ2-3
clone size: .
V gene: TRBV24-1
D gene: TRBD1
CDR3 DNA: TGTGCCACCAGTGCCCTTTTCGGGGGGGACAGGGGAACAGATACGCAGTATTTT
CDR3 protein: CATSALFGGDRGTDTQYF

J gene: TRBJ1-1
clone size: few
V gene: TRBV3-1
D gene: .
CDR3 DNA: TGTGCCAGCAGCCCCCTCCCCCCTGAAGCTTTCTTT
CDR3 protein: CASSPLPPEAFF

J gene: TRBJ1-2
clone size: .
V gene: TRBV7-2
D gene: .
CDR3 DNA: TGTGCCAGCAGCTACGGGGCAGGGAACGGCTACACCTTC
CDR3 protein: CASSYGAGNGYTF

J gene: TRBJ1-2
clone size: few
V gene: TRBV7-3
D gene: .
CDR3 DNA: TGTGCCAGCAGCCGGGACAACAACTATGGCTACACCTTC
CDR3 protein: CASSRDNNYGYTF

J gene: TRBJ2-2
clone size: few
V gene: TRBV27
D gene: .
CDR3 DNA: TGTGCCAGCACAAGGGGCGATCGCCCGAACACCGGGGAGCTGTTTTTT
CDR3 protein: CASTRGDRPNTGELFF